The next 32 T cell receptor beta chains were all read from a single sample in a study of T cells in Graves' hyperthyroidism and ophthalmopathy. Researchers amplified the TCR beta CDR3 regions from RNA transcripts. Initially, a first-round RT-PCR of the TCR CDR3 employed the HTBI primer set. TCRdb re-derived calls from the multiplex PCR reads in MiXCR, one entry per CDR3 protein. The sample lists approximately 300,000 distinct CDR3 sequences, roughly a fifth occurring once. Sequenced sample: blood. These receptors all stem from a man aged 50 to 60 with Graves' ophthalmopathy.

At least ten counts were recorded for this clonotype. This rearrangement joins TRBV2 to TRBJ1-5; maybe TRBD1 (5 bases). V lost 3 bases and J lost 7, with 10 bases in between. The CDR3 has 13 residues. In germline, CDR1 is SNHLY, CDR2 FYNNEI. CDR3 sequence reads: CASSDRVFQPQHF. In nucleotides, the CDR3 is TGTGCCAGCAGTGACAGGGTCTTCCAGCCCCAGCATTTT.

The gene calls are TRBV28 and TRBJ1-6; 9 positions match TRBD1. The CDR3 has 14 residues. CDR1 and CDR2 (germline): MDHEN, SYDVKM. The ends lost 5 bases at V and 9 bases at J; junction bases unmatched: 5. The CDR3 coding sequence is TGTGCCAGCAGTCTTGGGACAGGGACTTCACCCCTCCACTTT. Its translation: CASSLGTGTSPLHF.

CDR3: CASSLGVRAGANVLTF. The CDR3 DNA is TGTGCCAGCAGCTTAGGTGTCAGGGCTGGGGCCAACGTCCTGACTTTC. This chain joins TRBV7-9 and TRBJ2-6; possible D gene TRBD1, 5 bases. CDR1 SEHNR and CDR2 FQNEAQ come from the germline V gene (reference sequence). The CDR3 has 16 residues. The ends were cut back, 1 base at V and 2 bases at J, with 9 bases in the middle.

In this sample, this clonotype turned up a few times. The J gene is TRBJ2-5, the V gene TRBV7-9; 7 nucleotides align to TRBD1. Germline V gene sequence: CDR1 SEHNR, CDR2 FQNEAQ (reference sequence). Germline trimming cut 5 bases from V and 1 base from J; bases unmatched to any gene: 4. The CDR3 runs 14 residues. The CDR3 sequence: CASSDRDSQETQYF. Here the CDR3 DNA reads TGTGCCAGCAGCGACCGGGACAGCCAAGAGACCCAGTACTTC.

The chain uses TRBV27 and TRBJ2-1, with TRBD2 matching over 11 bases. The CDR3 is 16 amino acids. Germline-derived CDR1 and CDR2 are MNHEY and SMNVEV (reference sequence). After removal of 5 bases from V and 6 bases from J, the junction contained 9 bases not matched to a gene. The CDR3 spells CASSPVAGGPPNEQFF. Written as DNA, the CDR3 is TGTGCCAGCAGTCCAGTAGCGGGAGGGCCCCCCAATGAGCAGTTCTTC.

The gene calls are TRBV5-1 and TRBJ1-4; possibly TRBD1 for D (6 bases). The CDR3 is made up of 14 amino acids. V was clipped by 0 bases and J by 6 bases, with 9 bases between them. Germline CDR1 SGHRS, CDR2 YFSETQ. The CDR3 protein is CASSLVAGDEKLFF. The CDR3 DNA is TGCGCCAGCAGCTTGGTGGCAGGGGATGAAAAACTGTTTTTT.

This clonotype was found a few times. The chain couples TRBV5-1 to TRBJ1-1; D is ambiguous. V was shortened by 3 bases and J by 6 bases, with 15 bases between the two germline ends. The CDR3 is 14 amino acids. Germline CDR1 SGHRS, CDR2 YFSETQ. The CDR3 DNA is TGCGCCAGCAGCTCGGAGACGCTCAACGCTGAAGCTTTCTTT. This translates into CASSSETLNAEAFF.

At least ten counts were recorded for this clonotype. J is TRBJ1-2 and V is TRBV29-1; D is perhaps TRBD1 (6 bases). Per the germline V gene, CDR1 is SQVTM and CDR2 is ANQGSEA. The CDR3 consists of 12 residues. Between the trimmed V and J ends, which lost 2 bases and 10 bases, there was a span of 14 bases. The chain's CDR3 is CSVEWVAGDYTF. The DNA of the CDR3 is TGCAGCGTTGAATGGGTCGCAGGGGACTACACCTTC.

This chain joins TRBV11-2 and TRBJ2-5; D is possibly TRBD1 or TRBD2 (6 bases each). The CDR3 has 14 residues. V lost 4 bases, J lost 1 base, and 10 bases lay in between. Germline V lookup: CDR1 SGHAT, CDR2 FQNNGV. The CDR3 sequence is CASSSGATQETQYF. The CDR3 nucleotides are TGTGCCAGCAGCTCGGGGGCGACCCAAGAGACCCAGTACTTC. The full variable domain, its missing parts supplied by reference TRBV11-2 and TRBJ2-5, is EAGVAQSPRYKIIEKRQSVAFWCNPISGHATLYWYQQILGQGPKLLIQFQNNGVVDDSQLPKDRFSAERLKGVDSTLKIQPAKLEDSAVYLCASSSGATQETQYFGPGTRLLVL.

This clonotype was seen a few times. This rearrangement joins TRBV6-1 to TRBJ1-4; D gene ambiguous. V was cut by 1 base and J by 6 bases, with 9 bases left in between. There are 14 residues in the CDR3. Germline CDR1 MNHNS, CDR2 SASEGT. For the CDR3, the DNA is TGTGCCAGCAGTGAAGGGGCGACCTATGAAAAACTGTTTTTT. This gives the protein CASSEGATYEKLFF.

This clonotype occurred many times. The rearrangement joins TRBV20-1 to TRBJ1-2; D might be TRBD1 (6 bases). CDR3 length: 13 amino acids. V was shortened by 3 bases and J by 1 base, with 9 bases between the two germline ends. Germline V lookup: CDR1 DFQATT, CDR2 SNEGSKA (reference sequence). CDR3 sequence reads: CSASVGGNYGYTF. Written as DNA, the CDR3 is TGCAGTGCTAGTGTAGGGGGTAACTATGGCTACACCTTC.

This chain joins TRBV28 and TRBJ1-5, with a weak D call TRBD1 (6 bases). The germline gives CDR1 MDHEN, CDR2 SYDVKM. Trimming removed 6 bases at V and 3 bases at J, with 21 bases between. This CDR3 has 17 amino acids. CDR3 in DNA: TGTGCCAGCAGCCGCGGGGGGGGGCGCGGGAACAATCAGCCCCAGCATTTT. This gives the protein CASSRGGGRGNNQPQHF.

At least ten counts were recorded for this clonotype. The chain combines TRBV5-1 with TRBJ1-1, with D unclear. Germline assignment: CDR1 SGHRS and CDR2 YFSETQ. This CDR3 has 13 residues. V shed 5 bases and J shed 1 base, with 9 bases lying between them. In DNA form, the CDR3 reads TGCGCCAGCAGAGGTAACACGAACACTGAAGCTTTCTTT. It yields the protein CASRGNTNTEAFF.

The genes are TRBV7-9 and TRBJ2-7, with no clear D. Trimming stripped 5 bases from V and 3 bases from J, with 11 bases between. Germline V gives CDR1 SEHNR, CDR2 FQNEAQ (reference sequence). The CDR3 sequence is 13 residues long. The CDR3 loop reads CASSPGALYEQYF. The CDR3 DNA reads TGTGCCAGCAGCCCCGGAGCCCTCTACGAGCAGTACTTC.

V and J are TRBV28 and TRBJ2-5, with 8 bases lining up with TRBD1. Germline CDR1 MDHEN, CDR2 SYDVKM. The CDR3 is made up of 13 amino acids. The DNA of the CDR3 is TGTGCACACAGGGGGTGGGCCCAAGAGACCCAGTACTTC. It encodes CAHRGWAQETQYF.

Ten or more counts support this clonotype. The CDR3 loop is CASSYNRGRGYGYTF. The CDR3, as DNA: TGTGCCAGCAGCTACAACCGAGGGCGGGGTTATGGCTACACCTTC. This chain connects TRBV3-1 to TRBJ1-2; D gene uncertain. The ends were cut back, 5 bases at V and 5 bases at J, with 18 bases in the middle. The CDR3 sequence is 15 residues long. Germline values: CDR1 LGHDT, CDR2 YNNKEL (reference sequence).

This clonotype was seen at least ten times. The chain is built from TRBV5-1 and TRBJ2-1, with 12 bases fitting TRBD2. This CDR3 spans 14 amino acids. Germline lookup yields CDR1 SGHRS and CDR2 YFSETQ. V was pared by 6 bases and J by 12 bases, with 10 bases of the junction left unmatched. The CDR3 protein is CASTPSTSGSGQFF. Written as DNA, the CDR3 is TGCGCCAGCACCCCCTCGACTAGCGGGAGTGGGCAGTTCTTC.

This clonotype was detected many times. The chain carries TRBV5-1 and TRBJ2-7; D possibly uses TRBD1 or TRBD2 (5 bases each). Trimming left V 2 bases short and J 6 bases short, with 15 bases between. This CDR3 comprises 14 residues. CDR1 and CDR2 (germline): SGHRS, YFSETQ. Here the CDR3 reads CASSLRTDGGEQYF. CDR3 sequence (DNA): TGCGCCAGCAGCTTAAGGACTGATGGGGGCGAGCAGTACTTC.

This chain links TRBV14 with TRBJ1-5; D is possibly TRBD1 (6 bases). The V and J ends lost 8 bases and 7 bases respectively, with 21 bases between them. This CDR3 contains 15 residues. Germline V gene data show CDR1 as SGHDN and CDR2 as FVKESK. DNA for the CDR3: TGTGCCAGCCCTTGGGGGCGACGGGCGGGACAGCCCCAGCATTTT. It yields the protein CASPWGRRAGQPQHF.

This clonotype has a handful of counts. The chain couples TRBV7-9 to TRBJ1-6, with D maybe TRBD1 (6 bases). The V gene lost 2 bases and the J gene lost 8 bases, with 16 bases spanning the gap. Germline V gene sequence: CDR1 SEHNR, CDR2 FQNEAQ (reference sequence). The CDR3 extends over 16 amino acids. The CDR3 nucleotides read TGTGCCAGCAGCTTATCCTTAACAGGGTTGGATTCACCCCTCCACTTT. It translates to CASSLSLTGLDSPLHF. The complete variable domain, with remaining parts taken from reference TRBV7-9 and TRBJ1-6, reads DTGVSQNPRHKITKRGQNVTFRCDPISEHNRLYWYRQTLGQGPEFLTYFQNEAQLEKSRLLSDRFSAERPKGSFSTLEIQRTEQGDSAMYLCASSLSLTGLDSPLHFGNGTRLTVT.

This clonotype was seen only a few times. This sequence joins TRBV7-9 and TRBJ1-2; unclear D gene. V gave up 5 bases and J gave up 5 bases, with 18 bases separating them. CDR3 length: 15 residues. From germline, CDR1 is SEHNR and CDR2 FQNEAQ (reference sequence). The CDR3 protein is CASSTLAGGGYGYTF. For the CDR3, the DNA is TGTGCCAGCAGCACTCTGGCCGGTGGCGGGTATGGCTACACCTTC.

J is TRBJ2-7 and V is TRBV14; unclear D gene. CDR1 and CDR2 from the germline V gene are SGHDN and FVKESK. V was shortened by 0 bases and J by 6 bases, with 15 bases between the two germline ends. The CDR3 sequence is 15 residues long. The CDR3: CASSQDFGPSGEQYF. CDR3 nucleotides: TGTGCCAGCAGCCAAGATTTCGGCCCATCGGGCGAGCAGTACTTC.

This clonotype was recorded at least ten times. The chain couples TRBV15 to TRBJ2-1; no reliable D call. The CDR3 contains 15 residues. Trimming stripped 0 bases from V and 0 bases from J, with 6 bases between. Germline CDR1 is LNHNV and CDR2 is YYDKDF (reference sequence). CDR3 bases: TGTGCCACCAGCAGAGATGCGGTCTCCTACAATGAGCAGTTCTTC. Translation gives CATSRDAVSYNEQFF.

This clonotype was seen a few times. The CDR3 here is CASSFHGDEQFF. CDR3 bases: TGTGCCAGCAGCTTCCACGGGGATGAGCAGTTCTTC. This rearrangement joins TRBV7-9 to TRBJ2-1, with a possible D match to TRBD2 (5 bases). CDR1 SEHNR and CDR2 FQNEAQ come from the germline V gene (reference sequence). The length of the CDR3 is 12 residues. V lost 3 bases and J lost 8, with 8 bases in between.

The chain uses TRBV6-1 and TRBJ2-1; 8 bases line up with TRBD2. The CDR3 contains 17 residues. The ends lost 7 bases at V and 2 bases at J; junction bases unmatched: 13. CDR1 is MNHNS and CDR2 is SASEGT in the germline V gene. The CDR3 reads CASTKGLAANPYNEQFF. DNA for the CDR3: TGTGCCAGCACCAAAGGACTAGCCGCGAATCCCTACAATGAGCAGTTCTTC.

This clonotype was found a few times. The V gene is TRBV25-1, the J gene TRBJ2-7; no definite D call. V was trimmed by 1 base and J by 2 bases, leaving 9 bases between them. The CDR3 runs 14 residues. Germline CDR1 MGHDK, CDR2 SYGVNS. The CDR3 DNA sequence: TGTGCCAGCAGTGAATTGGGCAGAACCTACGAGCAGTACTTC. This encodes CASSELGRTYEQYF.

This clonotype has a count of ten or more. The V call is TRBV30, the J call TRBJ1-1, with D unclear. The germline V gene has CDR1 GTSNPN and CDR2 SVGIG (reference sequence). Trimming removed 3 bases from V and 1 base from J, with 12 bases in between. The CDR3 is 14 amino acids. The CDR3 region has the DNA TGTGCCTGGAGGCCCGGAGGACGGAACACTGAAGCTTTCTTT. Its protein is CAWRPGGRNTEAFF.

In this sample, this clonotype turned up a few times. This chain uses TRBV6-1 with TRBJ2-1, with TRBD2 matching 7 bases. The CDR3 has 15 amino acids. With 5 bases clipped from V and 4 bases from J, the junction kept 8 bases outside the gene matches. Per germline, CDR1 MNHNS and CDR2 SASEGT. DNA of the CDR3: TGTGCCAGCAGTTTTACTAGCGCCCTATACAATGAGCAGTTCTTC. Translated, it gives CASSFTSALYNEQFF.

This clonotype was seen at least ten times. The chain couples TRBV20-1 to TRBJ2-7; D may match TRBD1 or TRBD2 (5 bases each). Germline CDR1 and CDR2: DFQATT and SNEGSKA (reference sequence). The ends were cut back, 7 bases at V and 0 bases at J, with 10 bases in the middle. CDR3 length: 12 amino acids. The CDR3 sequence is CSGGTPSYEQYF. CDR3 nucleotide sequence: TGCAGTGGGGGGACCCCCTCCTACGAGCAGTACTTC.

As regards this clonotype: The conserved phenylalanine or tryptophan is not found at the CDR3 terminus, so this likely reflects a read error. The chain combines TRBV6-2 or TRBV6-3 with TRBJ2-7; tentatively, D is TRBD2 (7 bases). Deletions cut 0 bases from V and 3 bases from J, with 15 bases between. The CDR3 runs to 16 residues. The germline V gene has CDR1 MNHEY and CDR2 SVGEGT. CDR3 sequence (DNA): TGTGCCAGCAGTTACTCGATGGTGAGGGGGGGCTACGAGCAGTACTCC. The encoded protein is CASSYSMVRGGYEQYS.

This clonotype has at least ten counts. The chain employs TRBV20-1 and TRBJ2-7; D is perhaps TRBD1 or TRBD2 (6 bases each). CDR1 is DFQATT and CDR2 is SNEGSKA in the germline V gene (reference sequence). The V end was cut by 5 bases, the J end by 7 bases, with 18 bases between. This CDR3 contains 13 residues. The CDR3 sequence is CSAYGGAVGEQYF. Here the CDR3 DNA reads TGCAGTGCTTACGGGGGCGCGGTTGGAGAGCAGTACTTC.

This clonotype came up many times. V is TRBV30 and J is TRBJ1-1; the D gene is possibly TRBD1 (6 bases). With 4 bases removed from V and 2 bases from J, the gap between germline ends came to 17 bases. CDR1 GTSNPN and CDR2 SVGIG come from the germline V gene (reference sequence). CDR3 length equals 15 residues. CDR3 in DNA: TGTGCCTGGATGGATTTAGGGGGGAGAAACACTGAAGCTTTCTTT. Encoded protein: CAWMDLGGRNTEAFF.